The TCR beta chain under discussion was sequenced for a study of blood T cells in healthy people across ages. The study, taken as a whole, reports: Strongly correlated with naive T cell percentage was TCR beta diversity.

In regard to this clonotype: Its antigen is not identified. An end of the junction differs from the germline gene, which may be a read error.

This CDR3 contains 13 residues. Per germline, CDR1 MNHEY and CDR2 SVGAGI. Peripheral blood from each donor was collected in a volume of about 10 milliliters. Researchers report isolating at least 6 million PBMCs per sample. With a J-beta primer mix and a sample-barcoded 5' primer, a second PCR ran roughly 6 to 11 cycles. TCRdb processed the 5' RACE reads anew with MiXCR; each CDR3 protein has one entry. Of 710,000 or so distinct CDR3 sequences detected, about 30% appear once; the ten largest clones hold 15%. The source of this sequence is a woman of 80 years or more in good health. The specimen sequenced was blood. The chain couples TRBV6-5 to TRBJ1-6; the D gene is possibly TRBD1 (5 bases). As DNA, the CDR3 is TGTGCCAGCAGTGAGCAGGGCAACTCACCCCCCCACTTT. Encoded protein: CASSEQGNSPPHF.